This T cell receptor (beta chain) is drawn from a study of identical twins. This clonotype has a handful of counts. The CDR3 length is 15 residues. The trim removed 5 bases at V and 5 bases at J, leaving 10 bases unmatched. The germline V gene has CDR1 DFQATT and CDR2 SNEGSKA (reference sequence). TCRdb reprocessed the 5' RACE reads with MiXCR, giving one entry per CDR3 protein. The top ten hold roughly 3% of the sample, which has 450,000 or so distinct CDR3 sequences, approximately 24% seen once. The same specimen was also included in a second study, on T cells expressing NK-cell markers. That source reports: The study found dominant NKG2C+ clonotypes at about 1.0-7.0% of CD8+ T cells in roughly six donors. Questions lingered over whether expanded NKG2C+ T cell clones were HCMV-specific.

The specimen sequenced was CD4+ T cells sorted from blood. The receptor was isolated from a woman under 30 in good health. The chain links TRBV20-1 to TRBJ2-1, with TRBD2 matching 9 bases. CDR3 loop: CSALKDGTSNNEQFF. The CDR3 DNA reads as TGCAGTGCTTTGAAAGACGGGACTAGCAACAATGAGCAGTTCTTC.